Listed below are T cell receptor beta chains from one sample, sequenced in a study of graft-versus-host responses after intestinal transplantation. Method: immunoSEQ multiplex PCR; TCRdb's copy keeps in-frame clones and lacks some. The table includes just over 14,000 clones, around 96% detected once. Sequenced here: PBMCs, sampled 9 days after transplant. The receptor set was obtained from a human patient who received an intestinal transplant, so some T cells may come from the graft donor. The CDR3 runs from the conserved cysteine through the conserved F or W.

V	J	CDR3
TRBV7-9	TRBJ2-4	CASSPPVGAKNIQYF
TRBV7-8	TRBJ2-7	CASSFGPFGEQYF
TRBV29-1	TRBJ1-1	CSVADSANTEAFF
TRBV7-9	TRBJ2-7	CASSLGTGGLSSYEQYF
TRBV30	-	CAWSWSSYEQYF
TRBV27	TRBJ2-6	CASSLGTGANVLTF
TRBV19	TRBJ2-1	CASRGLVEDNEQFF
TRBV5-1	TRBJ2-3	CASSLGSRESRTDTQYF
TRBV19	TRBJ2-2	CASSIGRGAGTGELFF
TRBV9	TRBJ2-1	CASSAPSSPNEQFF
TRBV2	TRBJ2-1	CASSEAGQGDEQFF
TRBV9	TRBJ2-7	CASSVGGTGGNYEQYF
TRBV10-1	TRBJ2-7	CASSTGTASYEQYF
TRBV6-6	TRBJ2-7	CATVLGQEYEQYF
TRBV6-5	TRBJ2-1	CASRTSSEQFF
TRBV5-1	TRBJ1-2	CASSGGGQVRLSANYGYTF
TRBV28	TRBJ2-7	CASSLRREDPQSSYEQYF
TRBV19	TRBJ1-1	CASGTGGHTEAFF
TRBV7-7	TRBJ2-7	CASSLNSGASYEQYF
TRBV7-3	TRBJ1-1	CASSLTVNTEAFF
TRBV4-2	TRBJ2-7	CASSQGGQGYEQYF
TRBV29-1	TRBJ2-7	CSVVSGGYEQYF
TRBV30	TRBJ1-1	CACHEKMNTEAFF
TRBV5-1	TRBJ2-1	CASSVASGINEQFF
TRBV19	TRBJ2-7	CASSVDTSPGEQYF
TRBV2	TRBJ1-2	CASSVAGWDYGYTF
TRBV7-6	TRBJ2-2	CASSATSGRVTGELFF
TRBV19	TRBJ2-1	CASSLNNEQFF
TRBV6-6	TRBJ1-3	CASSYWAGKSGNTIYF